Following are 10 T cell receptor beta chains from one sample sequenced in a study of cytotoxic CD8 clonotypes in ibrutinib-treated CLL. Here immunoSEQ multiplex PCR was the method, and the copy in TCRdb shows in-frame clones only, minus some. The sample records some 140,000 clones, under 95% being singletons. The specimen was PBMCs, collected after 12 months of ibrutinib treatment. All receptors derive from a human donor with chronic lymphocytic leukemia.

This chain connects TRBV5-6 to TRBJ2-3, with D perhaps matching TRBD1 or TRBD2 (5 bases each). CDR1 SGHDT and CDR2 YYEEEE come from the germline V gene. Between the trimmed V and J ends, which lost 2 bases and 2 bases, there was a span of 9 bases. CDR3 length: 14 residues. CDR3 nucleotides: TGTGCCAGCAGCTTAATAGGGACCACAGATACGCAGTATTTT. It codes for CASSLIGTTDTQYF.

The chain employs TRBV6-5 and TRBJ2-7; D gene uncertain. The germline gives CDR1 MNHEY, CDR2 SVGAGI. The V and J ends lost 4 bases and 2 bases respectively, with 12 bases between them. This CDR3 has 14 amino acids. CDR3 in amino acids: CASSSRPRTYEQYF. The CDR3 DNA is TGTGCCAGCAGTTCGAGACCTCGGACCTACGAGCAGTACTTC.

The chain joins TRBV30 to TRBJ2-7; no reliable D call. CDR3 length: 14 residues. Trimming pared 2 bases from V and 2 bases from J, leaving 13 bases between. Germline CDR1 reads GTSNPN; CDR2 reads SVGIG (reference sequence). The CDR3 DNA reads TGTGCCTGGAGTCCGGACCTAGTCCCCTACGAGCAGTACTTC. This codes for CAWSPDLVPYEQYF.

V is TRBV7-9 and J is TRBJ2-2; possible D gene TRBD1, 5 bases. This CDR3 region has 14 residues. With 8 bases removed from V and 5 bases from J, the gap between germline ends came to 15 bases. The germline V gene has CDR1 SEHNR and CDR2 FQNEAQ (reference sequence). CDR3: CASGLMTATGELFF. CDR3 nucleotide sequence: TGTGCCAGCGGATTAATGACAGCAACCGGGGAGCTGTTTTTT.

As to this clone: This sample includes further DNA sequences coding for the same CDR3. The chain couples TRBV9 to TRBJ2-7, with D perhaps TRBD2 (6 bases). The V gene's germline CDR1 is SGDLS and CDR2 YYNGEE. CDR3 length equals 14 residues. V dropped 0 bases and J dropped 2 bases, with 9 bases sitting between them. Written as DNA, the CDR3 is TGTGCCAGCAGCGTAGGAGGAGGGACCTACGAGCAGTACTTC. It codes for CASSVGGGTYEQYF.

The rearrangement links TRBV9 to TRBJ2-5, with 11 positions matching TRBD1. CDR3 length: 14 amino acids. CDR1 SGDLS and CDR2 YYNGEE come from the germline V gene. V shed 4 bases, J shed 4 bases, and the junction held 3 bases outside the gene matches. CDR3 bases: TGTGCCAGCAGCATCGGGACAGGGGGAGAGACCCAGTACTTC. Protein: CASSIGTGGETQYF. Drawing the rest from reference TRBV9 and TRBJ2-5, the complete variable domain is DSGVTQTPKHLITATGQRVTLRCSPRSGDLSVYWYQQSLDQGLQFLIQYYNGEERAKGNILERFSAQQFPDLHSELNLSSLELGDSALYFCASSIGTGGETQYFGPGTRLLVL.

The rearrangement joins TRBV7-9 to TRBJ2-2; 12 bases are shared with TRBD2. The CDR3 is 15 residues long. The V gene end was trimmed by 4 bases and the J gene end by 7 bases; junction bases not matched to a gene: 4. The V gene's germline CDR1 is SEHNR and CDR2 FQNEAQ (reference sequence). Here the CDR3 DNA reads TGTGCCAGCAGCTCAGAGACTAGCGGGGGCGGGGAGCTGTTTTTT. This encodes CASSSETSGGGELFF. The complete variable domain, with remaining parts taken from reference TRBV7-9 and TRBJ2-2, reads DTGVSQNPRHKITKRGQNVTFRCDPISEHNRLYWYRQTLGQGPEFLTYFQNEAQLEKSRLLSDRFSAERPKGSFSTLEIQRTEQGDSAMYLCASSSETSGGGELFFGEGSRLTVL.

The chain recombines TRBV7-2 with TRBJ2-5; D is ambiguous. Trimming took 1 base from V and 1 from J, leaving 4 bases between them. The CDR3 is 13 residues long. The germline CDR1 and CDR2 sequences are SGHTA and FQGNSA. The CDR3 bases are TGTGCCAGCAGCTTAGGGCTCCAAGAGACCCAGTACTTC. As protein: CASSLGLQETQYF.

V and J are TRBV7-3 and TRBJ2-1, with 8 positions matching TRBD2. The CDR3 is 15 residues long. Germline-derived CDR1 and CDR2 are SGHTA and FQGTGA. V lost 5 bases and J lost 4; bases outside the gene matches: 7. As DNA, the CDR3 is TGTGCCAGCAGCCCCACTAGCGGAGGTTACAATGAGCAGTTCTTC. Protein product: CASSPTSGGYNEQFF. Full variable domain (missing parts from reference TRBV7-3 and TRBJ2-1): GAGVSQTPSNKVTEKGKYVELRCDPISGHTALYWYRQSLGQGPEFLIYFQGTGAADDSGLPNDRFFAVRPEGSVSTLKIQRTERGDSAVYLCASSPTSGGYNEQFFGPGTRLTVL.

This clone was recorded a few times. The chain is built from TRBV7-9 and TRBJ1-5; D call uncertain. Trimming removed 3 bases from V and 5 bases from J, with 8 bases in between. Germline CDR1 reads SEHNR; CDR2 reads FQNEAQ (reference sequence). The CDR3 is 13 amino acids. CDR3 region: CASSLASYQPQHF. The CDR3 DNA reads TGTGCCAGCAGCTTGGCAAGCTATCAGCCCCAGCATTTT.